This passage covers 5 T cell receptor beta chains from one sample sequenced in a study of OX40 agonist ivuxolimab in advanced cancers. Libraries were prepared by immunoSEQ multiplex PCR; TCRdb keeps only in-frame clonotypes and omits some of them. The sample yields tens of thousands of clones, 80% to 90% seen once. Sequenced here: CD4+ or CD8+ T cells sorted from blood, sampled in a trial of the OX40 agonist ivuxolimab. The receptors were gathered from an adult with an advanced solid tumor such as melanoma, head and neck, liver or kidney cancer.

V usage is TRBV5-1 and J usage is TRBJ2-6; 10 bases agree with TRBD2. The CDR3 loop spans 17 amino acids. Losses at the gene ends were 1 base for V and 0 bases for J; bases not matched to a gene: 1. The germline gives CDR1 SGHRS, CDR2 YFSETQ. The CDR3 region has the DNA TGCGCCAGCAGCTTGACTAGCGGGACCTCTGGGGCCAACGTCCTGACTTTC. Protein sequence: CASSLTSGTSGANVLTF.

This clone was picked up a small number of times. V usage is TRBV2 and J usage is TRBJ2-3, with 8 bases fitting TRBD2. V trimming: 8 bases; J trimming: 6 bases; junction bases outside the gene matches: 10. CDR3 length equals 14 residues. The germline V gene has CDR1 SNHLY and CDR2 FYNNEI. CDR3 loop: CASRSGLVSDTQYF. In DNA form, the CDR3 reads TGTGCCAGCCGGTCGGGACTAGTATCGGATACGCAGTATTTT. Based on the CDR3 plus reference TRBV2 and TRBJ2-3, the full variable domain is EPEVTQTPSHQVTQMGQEVILRCVPISNHLYFYWYRQILGQKVEFLVSFYNNEISEKSEIFDDQFSVERPDGSNFTLKIRSTKLEDSAMYFCASRSGLVSDTQYFGPGTRLTVL.

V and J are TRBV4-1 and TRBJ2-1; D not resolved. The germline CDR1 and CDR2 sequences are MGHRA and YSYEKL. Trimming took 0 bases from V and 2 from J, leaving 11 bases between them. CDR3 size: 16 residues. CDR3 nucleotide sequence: TGCGCCAGCAGCCAAGATAAGGGTCTCCCCTACAATGAGCAGTTCTTC. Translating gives CASSQDKGLPYNEQFF.

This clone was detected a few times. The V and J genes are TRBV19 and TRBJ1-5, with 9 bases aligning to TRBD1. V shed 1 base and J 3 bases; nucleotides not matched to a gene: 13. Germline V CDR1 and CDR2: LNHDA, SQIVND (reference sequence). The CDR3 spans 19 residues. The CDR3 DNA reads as TGTGCCAGTAGTATAGGAAGAGACAGGGGGTTTTCATTCAATCAGCCCCAGCATTTT. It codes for CASSIGRDRGFSFNQPQHF.

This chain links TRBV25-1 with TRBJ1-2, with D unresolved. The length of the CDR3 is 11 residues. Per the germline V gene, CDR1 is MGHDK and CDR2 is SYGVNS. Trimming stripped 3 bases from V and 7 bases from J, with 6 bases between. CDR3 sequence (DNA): TGTGCCAGCAGTGAGTATGGTGGCTACACCTTC. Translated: CASSEYGGYTF.